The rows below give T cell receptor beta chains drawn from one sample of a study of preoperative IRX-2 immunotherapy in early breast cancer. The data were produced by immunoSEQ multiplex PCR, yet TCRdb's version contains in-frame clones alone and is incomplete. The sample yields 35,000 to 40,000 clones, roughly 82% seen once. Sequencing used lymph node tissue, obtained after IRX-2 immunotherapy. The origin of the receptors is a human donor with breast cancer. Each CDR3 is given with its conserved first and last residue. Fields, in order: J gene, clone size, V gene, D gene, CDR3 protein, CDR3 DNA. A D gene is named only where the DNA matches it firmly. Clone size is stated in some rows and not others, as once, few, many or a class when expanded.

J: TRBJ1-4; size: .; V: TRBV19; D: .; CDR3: CASSIRGGRNEKLFF; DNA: TGTGCCAGTAGTATTAGGGGCGGCCGAAATGAAAAACTGTTTTTT
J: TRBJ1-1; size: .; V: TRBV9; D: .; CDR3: CASIGSWDTEAFF; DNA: TGTGCCAGCATCGGTAGTTGGGACACTGAAGCTTTCTTT
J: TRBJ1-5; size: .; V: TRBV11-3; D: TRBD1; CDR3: CASSLETGGINVPQHF; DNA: TGTGCCAGCAGCTTAGAAACAGGGGGGATTAACGTGCCCCAGCATTTT
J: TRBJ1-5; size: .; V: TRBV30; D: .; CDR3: CAWGNRADQPQHF; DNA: TGTGCCTGGGGAAACAGGGCTGACCAGCCCCAGCATTTT
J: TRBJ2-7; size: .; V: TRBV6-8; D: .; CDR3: CASRVDGGAIDEQYF; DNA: TGTGCCAGCAGGGTGGACGGGGGCGCGATCGACGAGCAGTACTTC
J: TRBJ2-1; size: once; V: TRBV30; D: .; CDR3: CACRARVRQFF; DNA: TGTGCCTGCCGCGCAAGGGTAAGGCAGTTCTTC
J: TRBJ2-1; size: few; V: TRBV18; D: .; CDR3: CASSPPTPSYNEQFF; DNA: TGTGCCAGCTCACCACCGACTCCTAGCTACAATGAGCAGTTCTTC
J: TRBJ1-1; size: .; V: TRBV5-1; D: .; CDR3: CASSLFGGRANTEAFF; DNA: TGCGCCAGCAGCTTGTTTGGAGGGAGGGCGAACACTGAAGCTTTCTTT
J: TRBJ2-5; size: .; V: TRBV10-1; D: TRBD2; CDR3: CASSRGTSGDSETQYF; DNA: TGCGCCAGCAGTCGTGGGACTAGCGGGGATTCGGAGACCCAGTACTTC
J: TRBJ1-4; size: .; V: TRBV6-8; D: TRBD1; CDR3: CASGANPGQNEKLFF; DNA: TGTGCCAGCGGCGCAAATCCGGGACAGAATGAAAAACTGTTTTTT
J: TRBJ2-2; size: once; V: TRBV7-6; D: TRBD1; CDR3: CASSSGQGNTGELFF; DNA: TGTGCCAGCAGCTCGGGACAGGGGAACACCGGGGAGCTGTTTTTT
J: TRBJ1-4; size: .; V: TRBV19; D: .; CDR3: CASSRESLNEKLFF; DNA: TGTGCCAGTAGTCGGGAGTCCCTTAATGAAAAACTGTTTTTT
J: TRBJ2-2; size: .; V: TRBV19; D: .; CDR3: CASSFGDTGELFF; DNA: TGTGCCAGTAGTTTTGGGGACACCGGGGAGCTGTTTTTT
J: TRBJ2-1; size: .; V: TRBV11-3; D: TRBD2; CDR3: CASSVGVIAGAYNEQFF; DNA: TGTGCCAGCAGCGTTGGGGTGATAGCGGGGGCGTACAATGAGCAGTTCTTC
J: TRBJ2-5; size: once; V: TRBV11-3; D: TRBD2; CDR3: CASSLVAGGSKETQYF; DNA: TGTGCCAGCAGCTTAGTGGCGGGGGGCTCGAAAGAGACCCAGTACTTC
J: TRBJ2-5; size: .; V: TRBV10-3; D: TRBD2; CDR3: CAISESAGKRGNWETQYF; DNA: TGTGCCATCAGTGAGTCCGCGGGGAAGCGGGGGAATTGGGAAACCCAGTACTTC
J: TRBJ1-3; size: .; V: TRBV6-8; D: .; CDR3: CASSVYRMGNTIYF; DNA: TGTGCCAGCAGTGTGTACAGAATGGGAAACACCATATATTTT
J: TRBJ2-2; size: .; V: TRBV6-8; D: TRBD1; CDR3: CASSYSMGQGNTGELFF; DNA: TGTGCCAGCAGTTACTCGATGGGACAGGGCAACACCGGGGAGCTGTTTTTT
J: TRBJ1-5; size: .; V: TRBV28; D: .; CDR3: CASSLRGQLNQPQHF; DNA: TGTGCCAGCAGTTTACGCGGACAGCTCAATCAGCCCCAGCATTTT
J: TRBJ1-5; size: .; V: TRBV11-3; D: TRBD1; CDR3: CASSPPQGGSGNQPQHF; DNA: TGTGCCAGCAGCCCTCCTCAGGGGGGTAGTGGCAATCAGCCCCAGCATTTT
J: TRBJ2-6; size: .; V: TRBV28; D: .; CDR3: CASSFSQGFSGGGANVLTF; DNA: TGTGCCAGCAGTTTCAGTCAGGGGTTTTCTGGAGGTGGGGCCAACGTCCTGACTTTC
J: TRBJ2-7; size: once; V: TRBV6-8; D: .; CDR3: CASSTPGYYEQYF; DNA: TGTGCCAGCAGCACGCCGGGGTACTACGAGCAGTACTTC